These 22 T cell receptor beta chains share one sample of origin, sequenced in a study of CD8 T cells in Susac syndrome. Random-hexamer reverse transcription was applied to roughly 0.45 to 1 ug RNA. TCRdb reprocessed the immunoSEQ multiplex PCR reads via MiXCR and lists one record per CDR3 protein. Here the sample spans some 300,000 distinct CDR3 sequences, roughly 85% being singletons. Material for sequencing was CD8+ T cells from PBMCs. These receptors were taken from a human donor with multiple sclerosis.

The rearrangement uses TRBV12-3 or TRBV12-4 and TRBJ2-1, with D uncertain. V lost 5 bases to trimming and J lost 4 bases, with 18 bases between them. This CDR3 is 16 amino acids long. The CDR3 loop reads CASSTPFSEAYNEQFF. The DNA of the CDR3 is TGTGCCAGCAGTACCCCCTTTTCCGAGGCGTACAATGAGCAGTTCTTC.

The chain carries TRBV11-2 and TRBJ2-3; no firm D call. The CDR3 loop spans 14 amino acids. Germline V gives CDR1 SGHAT, CDR2 FQNNGV. V lost 6 bases to trimming and J lost 0 bases, with 10 bases between them. The CDR3 coding sequence is TGTGCCAGCAGTCGCTTACCTAGCACAGATACGCAGTATTTT. It specifies CASSRLPSTDTQYF.

In its sample, this clonotype was seen once. J is TRBJ2-1 and V is TRBV3-1, with TRBD1 matching 11 bases. From germline, CDR1 is LGHDT and CDR2 YNNKEL (reference sequence). The V gene end was trimmed by 0 bases and the J gene end by 4 bases; junction bases not matched to a gene: 8. The CDR3 spans 18 residues. In nucleotides, the CDR3 is TGTGCCAGCAGCCAAGATCCGCGGGACAGGGGGTTTTACAATGAGCAGTTCTTC. The encoded protein is CASSQDPRDRGFYNEQFF.

This CDR3 reads CSARTWEVGSYEQYF. The CDR3 bases are TGCAGTGCACGGACGTGGGAAGTTGGCTCCTACGAGCAGTACTTC. The V gene is TRBV20-1, the J gene TRBJ2-7; no clear D. CDR3 length equals 15 residues. Deletions cut 6 bases from V and 0 bases from J, with 18 bases between. Germline CDR1 is DFQATT and CDR2 is SNEGSKA (reference sequence).

This chain joins TRBV4-1 and TRBJ2-7; possible D gene TRBD1, 6 bases. Germline CDR1 and CDR2: MGHRA and YSYEKL. CDR3 length: 19 amino acids. V gave up 0 bases and J gave up 2 bases, with 23 bases separating them. Written as DNA, the CDR3 is TGCGCCAGCAGCCAAGAAGGGGGTATCGAGTTTCGCGAGCCCTACGAGCAGTACTTC. Translated, it gives CASSQEGGIEFREPYEQYF.

V and J are TRBV30 and TRBJ1-6; no definite D call. Germline V CDR1 and CDR2: GTSNPN, SVGIG (reference sequence). This CDR3 region has 15 residues. Trimming stripped 2 bases from V and 4 bases from J, with 12 bases between. CDR3 sequence (DNA): TGTGCCTGGAGTATGGTTACCCGATATAATTCACCCCTCCACTTT. It codes for CAWSMVTRYNSPLHF.

This chain connects TRBV20-1 to TRBJ2-4, with D tentatively TRBD1 or TRBD2 (5 bases each). Trimming stripped 6 bases from V and 5 bases from J, with 14 bases between. The CDR3 runs to 13 residues. Germline V gene data show CDR1 as DFQATT and CDR2 as SNEGSKA (reference sequence). CDR3 sequence: CSALRDGQNIQYF. In nucleotides, the CDR3 is TGCAGTGCCCTTCGGGACGGACAAAACATTCAGTACTTC.

CDR3 coding DNA: TGTGCCAGCAGACAAGACGGAAGCAATCAGCCCCAGCATTTT. Translated, it gives CASRQDGSNQPQHF. This chain uses TRBV28 with TRBJ1-5, with D uncertain. Germline loops: CDR1 MDHEN, CDR2 SYDVKM. The V and J ends lost 6 bases and 1 base respectively, with 10 bases between them. This CDR3 has 14 amino acids.

The V and J genes are TRBV7-9 and TRBJ1-1, with D uncertain. CDR3 length equals 13 residues. Germline-derived CDR1 and CDR2 are SEHNR and FQNEAQ (reference sequence). Between the trimmed V and J ends, which lost 5 bases and 8 bases, there was a span of 15 bases. Here the CDR3 DNA reads TGTGCCAGCAGCCCGGCGGTACAGCCAGAAGCTTTCTTT. Its protein product is CASSPAVQPEAFF.

The chain is built from TRBV10-3 and TRBJ1-5; D remains ambiguous. CDR3 length: 14 amino acids. CDR1 ENHRY and CDR2 SYGVKD come from the germline V gene. V was pared by 2 bases and J by 1 base, with 6 bases between. The chain's CDR3 is CAISEPDSNQPQHF. CDR3 DNA sequence: TGTGCCATCAGTGAGCCGGACAGCAATCAGCCCCAGCATTTT.

With regard to this clonotype: The limits of the CDR3 on the DNA are not certain, so only TCRdb's listed CDR3 is given. CDR3: CASSFWVGDGTEASF. The chain couples TRBV28 to TRBJ1-1; the table assigns TRBD1, which was not confirmed against the DNA. The V gene's germline CDR1 is MDHEN and CDR2 SYDVKM. With termini counted, the CDR3 has 15 amino acids.

V usage is TRBV28 and J usage is TRBJ1-1; D gene unclear. The CDR3 covers 13 residues. From germline, CDR1 is MDHEN and CDR2 SYDVKM. Trimming shortened V by 3 bases and J by 7 bases, and 12 bases separated the two germline ends. The CDR3 is CASSFGESGEAFF. CDR3 in DNA: TGTGCCAGCAGTTTTGGCGAGAGCGGTGAAGCTTTCTTT.

The chain joins TRBV4-1 to TRBJ2-7; TRBD1 aligns across 8 bases. CDR1 and CDR2 from the germline V gene are MGHRA and YSYEKL. V lost 1 base, J lost 2 bases, and 13 bases stayed unmatched. This CDR3 is built from 18 residues. For the CDR3, the DNA is TGCGCCAGCAGCCAAGCGGCCAGGGGACAGGTCCCTACCTACGAGCAGTACTTC. The encoded protein is CASSQAARGQVPTYEQYF.

This sequence joins TRBV9 and TRBJ2-5; D remains unclear. Germline V CDR1 and CDR2: SGDLS, YYNGEE. V was clipped by 0 bases and J by 3 bases, with 6 bases between them. This CDR3 contains 13 residues. The CDR3 DNA is TGTGCCAGCAGCGTAGAAAGGGAAGAGACCCAGTACTTC. It specifies CASSVEREETQYF.

The rearrangement joins TRBV23-1 to TRBJ2-7; D is possibly TRBD2 (6 bases). TRBV23-1 is an ORF for which the function is uncertain. V dropped 4 bases and J dropped 0 bases, with 19 bases sitting between them. The CDR3 contains 17 residues. CDR3 sequence reads: CASSPGGLGGNSYEQYF. CDR3 in DNA: TGCGCCAGCAGTCCTGGTGGGCTCGGGGGAAACTCCTACGAGCAGTACTTC.

The chain employs TRBV5-1 and TRBJ2-7, with a tentative D call TRBD1 (5 bases). Trimming stripped 0 bases from V and 3 bases from J, with 7 bases between. Germline V gene data show CDR1 as SGHRS and CDR2 as YFSETQ. This CDR3 comprises 13 residues. The CDR3 region is CASSLETVYEQYF. CDR3 in DNA: TGCGCCAGCAGCTTGGAGACAGTCTACGAGCAGTACTTC.

The J gene is TRBJ2-1, the V gene TRBV30; D gene ambiguous. This CDR3 has 15 residues. V lost 2 bases, J lost 0 bases, and 11 bases lay in between. The germline gives CDR1 GTSNPN, CDR2 SVGIG (reference sequence). Written as DNA, the CDR3 is TGTGCCTGGAGTTACGTTGGAGACTCCTACAATGAGCAGTTCTTC. It codes for CAWSYVGDSYNEQFF.

V is TRBV27 and J is TRBJ2-2, with TRBD2 matching over 7 bases. CDR1 and CDR2 from the germline V gene are MNHEY and SMNVEV (reference sequence). This CDR3 has 15 residues. V dropped 7 bases and J dropped 8; count of bases not matched to a gene: 13. The CDR3 DNA reads as TGTGCCAGCAAATCCATCGGGGGGAGTGGTGGGGAGCTGTTTTTT. This sequence encodes CASKSIGGSGGELFF.

DNA for the CDR3: TGTGCCAGCAGCCAAGTACCCGGGAATAGCAATCAGCCCCAGCATTTT. It specifies CASSQVPGNSNQPQHF. The chain has TRBV4-2 and TRBJ1-5; D call uncertain. This CDR3 has 16 residues. Per germline, CDR1 LGHNA and CDR2 YNFKEQ. Between the trimmed V and J ends, which lost 1 base and 0 bases, there was a span of 10 bases.

The V gene is TRBV2, the J gene TRBJ2-2; 8 bases agree with TRBD2. The V gene end was trimmed by 3 bases and the J gene end by 6 bases; junction bases not matched to a gene: 6. The CDR3 length is 15 residues. Germline V lookup: CDR1 SNHLY, CDR2 FYNNEI. The CDR3 nucleotides are TGTGCCAGCAGTGATCGCGCGGGAGGCCCCGGGGAGCTGTTTTTT. Translating it yields CASSDRAGGPGELFF. The full variable domain, in which reference TRBV2 and TRBJ2-2 provide the parts outside the CDR3, is EPEVTQTPSHQVTQMGQEVILRCVPISNHLYFYWYRQILGQKVEFLVSFYNNEISEKSEIFDDQFSVERPDGSNFTLKIRSTKLEDSAMYFCASSDRAGGPGELFFGEGSRLTVL.

J is TRBJ2-7 and V is TRBV11-2; TRBD1 aligns across 10 bases. This CDR3 has 15 amino acids. Germline loops: CDR1 SGHAT, CDR2 FQNNGV. The trim removed 1 base at V and 6 bases at J, leaving 6 bases unmatched. CDR3 sequence reads: CASSLGPGTGVEQYF. The CDR3 bases are TGTGCCAGCAGCTTAGGCCCCGGGACAGGGGTCGAGCAGTACTTC.

The rearrangement links TRBV9 to TRBJ2-7; possibly TRBD1 or TRBD2 for D (7 bases each). V was clipped by 3 bases and J by 3 bases, with 16 bases between them. The CDR3 has 15 amino acids. Germline CDR1 SGDLS, CDR2 YYNGEE. CDR3 sequence (DNA): TGTGCCAGCAGCGAAATGGGAGGGGGCCTCTACGAGCAGTACTTC. Encoded protein: CASSEMGGGLYEQYF.